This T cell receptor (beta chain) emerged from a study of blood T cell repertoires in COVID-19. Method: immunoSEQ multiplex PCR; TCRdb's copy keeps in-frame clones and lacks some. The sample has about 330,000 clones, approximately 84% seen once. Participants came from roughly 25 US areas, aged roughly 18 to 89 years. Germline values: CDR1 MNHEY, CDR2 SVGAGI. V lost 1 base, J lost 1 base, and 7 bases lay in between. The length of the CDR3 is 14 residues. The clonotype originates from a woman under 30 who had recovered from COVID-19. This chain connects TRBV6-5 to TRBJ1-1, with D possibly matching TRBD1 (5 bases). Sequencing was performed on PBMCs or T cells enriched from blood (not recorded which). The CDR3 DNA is TGTGCCAGCAGTTACTTAAGGGGGAACACTGAAGCTTTCTTT. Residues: CASSYLRGNTEAFF.